The rows below give T cell receptor beta chains drawn from one sample of a study of shared clonotypes between healthy human individuals. Here immunoSEQ multiplex PCR was the method, and the copy in TCRdb shows in-frame clones only, minus some. The data contain fewer than 850,000 clones, about 90% of them singletons. Sequenced input: memory CD8+ T cells from PBMCs. These receptor sequences come from a man aged 18-30 years in good health. Some clones in this sample may be carry-over from other donors' samples. CDR3s include the opening cysteine and the closing phenylalanine or tryptophan. D genes are given only for firm matches. A clone size is listed for some rows: how often the clone was seen (once, few, many), or a class if it is expanded.

CDR3 DNA: TGTGCCAGCAGTGAATGGGGGGGAAGCTCCTACGAGCAGTACTTC; CDR3 protein: CASSEWGGSSYEQYF; J gene: TRBJ2-7; clone size: .; D gene: TRBD2; V gene: TRBV2
CDR3 DNA: TGTGCCATCAGTGGAAGGGACTCTCCCTCCTACGAGCAGTACTTC; CDR3 protein: CAISGRDSPSYEQYF; J gene: TRBJ2-7; clone size: .; D gene: .; V gene: TRBV10-3
CDR3 DNA: TGTGCCTGGAGCGCACTTTTGAGAGTCGGAGCTAACTATGGCTACACCTTC; CDR3 protein: CAWSALLRVGANYGYTF; J gene: TRBJ1-2; clone size: .; D gene: .; V gene: TRBV30
CDR3 DNA: TGTGCCAGCAGTCCAAGGGGGGGCCTAGCCAAAAACATTCAGTACTTC; CDR3 protein: CASSPRGGLAKNIQYF; J gene: TRBJ2-4; clone size: .; D gene: .; V gene: TRBV7-9
CDR3 DNA: TGTGCCAGCAGCTCCGGGCGGCGGGTCAAAGGAGATGGCTACACCTTC; CDR3 protein: CASSSGRRVKGDGYTF; J gene: TRBJ1-2; clone size: .; D gene: .; V gene: TRBV7-9
CDR3 DNA: TGTGCCAGCAGCCCCCAGGGGTGGGAAAAACTGTTTTTT; CDR3 protein: CASSPQGWEKLFF; J gene: TRBJ1-4; clone size: .; D gene: .; V gene: TRBV7-9
CDR3 DNA: TGTGCCAGCAGCTCCGGACAGGGGGCGGATGGGGCCAACGTCCTGACTTTC; CDR3 protein: CASSSGQGADGANVLTF; J gene: TRBJ2-6; clone size: .; D gene: TRBD1; V gene: TRBV7-9
CDR3 DNA: TGTGCCAGCAGCCCCCAGGCTAGCGGGGGATACGAGCAGTACTTC; CDR3 protein: CASSPQASGGYEQYF; J gene: TRBJ2-7; clone size: .; D gene: TRBD2; V gene: TRBV13
CDR3 DNA: TGTGCCAGCAGTGCTAGGGGACAGTCCTACGAGCAGTACTTC; CDR3 protein: CASSARGQSYEQYF; J gene: TRBJ2-7; clone size: many; D gene: TRBD1; V gene: TRBV6-5
CDR3 DNA: TGTGCCAGCAGCTTGGAGGGCTTCCTGAGCTCCTACAATGAGCAGTTCTTC; CDR3 protein: CASSLEGFLSSYNEQFF; J gene: TRBJ2-1; clone size: .; D gene: .; V gene: TRBV5-6
CDR3 DNA: TGCGCCAGCACCTTGTCCTTCGTGGGCGGGGACGCATATCAGCCCCAGCATTTT; CDR3 protein: CASTLSFVGGDAYQPQHF; J gene: TRBJ1-5; clone size: many; D gene: .; V gene: TRBV5-1
CDR3 DNA: TGTGCCAGCAGTCCACTGGACAGGATGAACAATGAGCAGTTCTTC; CDR3 protein: CASSPLDRMNNEQFF; J gene: TRBJ2-1; clone size: .; D gene: TRBD1; V gene: TRBV27
CDR3 DNA: TGTGCCAGCAGCCCCCATCTTGTTGAGAACACTGAAGCTTTCTTT; CDR3 protein: CASSPHLVENTEAFF; J gene: TRBJ1-1; clone size: .; D gene: .; V gene: TRBV6-5
CDR3 DNA: TGTGCCAGCAGCTTGGGTCTAGTCGGGATCAATGAGCAGTTCTTC; CDR3 protein: CASSLGLVGINEQFF; J gene: TRBJ2-1; clone size: .; D gene: .; V gene: TRBV13
CDR3 DNA: TGTGCCAGCAGCTCCTACAGGGGGTACACTGAAGCTTTCTTT; CDR3 protein: CASSSYRGYTEAFF; J gene: TRBJ1-1; clone size: .; D gene: TRBD1; V gene: TRBV5-6
CDR3 DNA: TGTGCCTGGGGGACTAGGGCGAACAATGAGCAGTTCTTC; CDR3 protein: CAWGTRANNEQFF; J gene: TRBJ2-1; clone size: .; D gene: TRBD2; V gene: TRBV2
CDR3 DNA: TGTGCCAGCAGCTTAGGAGGGAATGGAGAAAAACTGTTTTTT; CDR3 protein: CASSLGGNGEKLFF; J gene: TRBJ1-4; clone size: once; D gene: .; V gene: TRBV11-2
CDR3 DNA: TGCGCCACCGACCGGGACAGGGGAGGGGAGCAGTACTTC; CDR3 protein: CATDRDRGGEQYF; J gene: TRBJ2-7; clone size: .; D gene: TRBD1; V gene: TRBV10-2
CDR3 DNA: TGCGCCAGCAGTGAGTCGATTCAGCCAAGGAAAGAGACCCAGTACTTC; CDR3 protein: CASSESIQPRKETQYF; J gene: TRBJ2-5; clone size: .; D gene: .; V gene: TRBV10-1
CDR3 DNA: TGTGCCAGCAGCTTAGTGGCAGGGTCTGAGCAGTTCTTC; CDR3 protein: CASSLVAGSEQFF; J gene: TRBJ2-1; clone size: .; D gene: .; V gene: TRBV7-2
CDR3 DNA: TGTGCCAGCAGTTTCTTGGGACAGGGTAGGGCTTTCTTT; CDR3 protein: CASSFLGQGRAFF; J gene: TRBJ1-1; clone size: .; D gene: TRBD1; V gene: TRBV28
CDR3 DNA: TGTGCCAGCAGTCCGGAGGCTCCTTCTCTAGCCAAAAACATTCAGTACTTC; CDR3 protein: CASSPEAPSLAKNIQYF; J gene: TRBJ2-4; clone size: .; D gene: .; V gene: TRBV28
CDR3 DNA: TGTGCCAGCAGATCCCTCGGCAATTCACCCCTCCACTTT; CDR3 protein: CASRSLGNSPLHF; J gene: TRBJ1-6; clone size: once; D gene: .; V gene: TRBV27
CDR3 DNA: TGTGCCAGCAGTTACTCGGACTCTCTTTACGAGCAGTACTTC; CDR3 protein: CASSYSDSLYEQYF; J gene: TRBJ2-7; clone size: .; D gene: .; V gene: TRBV6-6
CDR3 DNA: TGTGCCAGCAGTTTGAGGCCCTCTAATGAAAAACTGTTTTTT; CDR3 protein: CASSLRPSNEKLFF; J gene: TRBJ1-4; clone size: .; D gene: .; V gene: TRBV28
CDR3 DNA: TGTGCCAGCAGTGACGGGGCGGGAGGGCACTACGAGCAGTACTTC; CDR3 protein: CASSDGAGGHYEQYF; J gene: TRBJ2-7; clone size: .; D gene: TRBD2; V gene: TRBV2
CDR3 DNA: TGTGCCAGTAGTATTAGGGGGGCCCCTCAATACGAGCAGTACTTC; CDR3 protein: CASSIRGAPQYEQYF; J gene: TRBJ2-7; clone size: .; D gene: .; V gene: TRBV19
CDR3 DNA: TGCGCCAGCAGCCATCTCCGTGGGATAGGAGGGGACGGCGAAAAACTGTTTTTT; CDR3 protein: CASSHLRGIGGDGEKLFF; J gene: TRBJ1-4; clone size: .; D gene: .; V gene: TRBV4-1
CDR3 DNA: TGTGCCAGCAGCTGGGACAGGGGCAGCAATCAGCCCCAGCATTTT; CDR3 protein: CASSWDRGSNQPQHF; J gene: TRBJ1-5; clone size: .; D gene: TRBD1; V gene: TRBV7-2
CDR3 DNA: TGTGCCAGCAAGACCTCCCGGTCCTACGAGCAGTACTTC; CDR3 protein: CASKTSRSYEQYF; J gene: TRBJ2-7; clone size: .; D gene: .; V gene: TRBV28
CDR3 DNA: TGCGCCAGCAGCCCACAGGGGGCCCGTAATACTGAAGCTTTCTTT; CDR3 protein: CASSPQGARNTEAFF; J gene: TRBJ1-1; clone size: .; D gene: TRBD1; V gene: TRBV4-1
CDR3 DNA: TGTGCCAGCAGTTCACGACAGGCCCTTTATAGCAATCAGCCCCAGCATTTT; CDR3 protein: CASSSRQALYSNQPQHF; J gene: TRBJ1-5; clone size: .; D gene: .; V gene: TRBV27
CDR3 DNA: TGTGCCAGCAGTTCCCACCGGAACAGGAACCCCTACGAGCAGTACTTC; CDR3 protein: CASSSHRNRNPYEQYF; J gene: TRBJ2-7; clone size: .; D gene: .; V gene: TRBV28
CDR3 DNA: TGTGCCAGCAGCACCTTGCGCATTTGGAATTCACCCCTCCACTTT; CDR3 protein: CASSTLRIWNSPLHF; J gene: TRBJ1-6; clone size: .; D gene: .; V gene: TRBV5-6
CDR3 DNA: TGTGCCAGCAGTGATTCCTGGACAGGGTTAGGGGAGCAGTACTTC; CDR3 protein: CASSDSWTGLGEQYF; J gene: TRBJ2-7; clone size: .; D gene: TRBD1; V gene: TRBV6-1
CDR3 DNA: TGTGCCAGTAGTATAGATCTCCGGGGAATCCGGGCTGAGCAGTTCTTC; CDR3 protein: CASSIDLRGIRAEQFF; J gene: TRBJ2-1; clone size: .; D gene: .; V gene: TRBV19
CDR3 DNA: TGTGCCAGCAGCCCGACAGGGACTAGCAATCAGCCCCAGCATTTT; CDR3 protein: CASSPTGTSNQPQHF; J gene: TRBJ1-5; clone size: .; D gene: TRBD1; V gene: TRBV27
CDR3 DNA: TGTGCCAGCAGTCCTCTAATGTCGGGCTGGAAAGATACGCAGTATTTT; CDR3 protein: CASSPLMSGWKDTQYF; J gene: TRBJ2-3; clone size: .; D gene: .; V gene: TRBV27
CDR3 DNA: TGTGCCAGCAGCTTGGATGGTCCCTCCTACGAGCAGTACTTC; CDR3 protein: CASSLDGPSYEQYF; J gene: TRBJ2-7; clone size: .; D gene: .; V gene: TRBV5-4
CDR3 DNA: TGTGCCAGCAGCTTAGCTCCAGGGGCTAACTATGGCTACACCTTC; CDR3 protein: CASSLAPGANYGYTF; J gene: TRBJ1-2; clone size: once; D gene: .; V gene: TRBV11-2
CDR3 DNA: TGTGCCTGGAGTGTAAGAGGCTGGGGTCAGCCCCAGCATTTT; CDR3 protein: CAWSVRGWGQPQHF; J gene: TRBJ1-5; clone size: .; D gene: .; V gene: TRBV30